This T cell receptor (beta chain) was retrieved from a study of OX40 agonist ivuxolimab in advanced cancers. Profiled with immunoSEQ multiplex PCR; TCRdb holds only in-frame clones, not every one. The sample has roughly 60,000 clones; around 93% are singletons. The CDR3 has 15 residues. Looked up from germline, CDR1 is SGHKS and CDR2 is YYEKEE (reference sequence). The ends were cut back, 3 bases at V and 0 bases at J, with 13 bases in the middle. The source is an adult with an advanced solid tumor such as melanoma, head and neck, liver or kidney cancer. Specimen: CD4+ or CD8+ T cells sorted from blood, collected in a trial of the OX40 agonist ivuxolimab. The chain is built from TRBV5-5 and TRBJ2-7; possible D gene TRBD2, 5 bases. The CDR3 spells CASSSSGMSSYEQYF. The DNA for the CDR3 is TGTGCCAGCAGCTCCAGCGGAATGAGCTCCTACGAGCAGTACTTC.